Listed below are T cell receptor beta chains from one sample, sequenced in a study of blood T cells in healthy people across ages. Via MiXCR, TCRdb re-called the 5' RACE reads, giving one row per CDR3 protein. Of about 1.1 million distinct CDR3 sequences detected, 35% to 40% appear once; the ten largest clones hold around 13%. The sample consisted of blood. The source is a man between 18 and 35 years old in good health. Each CDR3 is given without its conserved first and last residue. Fields, in order: CDR3 protein, V gene, J gene.

ATSRDSPYNEQY,TRBV24-1,TRBJ2-7
ASSQRQPGTDTQY,TRBV2,TRBJ2-3
ASSAYEGAAAF,TRBV2,TRBJ1-1
ASSATFQGGEQF,TRBV7-6,TRBJ2-1
SVVEDQRTGANVLT,TRBV29-1,TRBJ2-6
ASSLQESSNQPRH,TRBV7-8,TRBJ1-5
ASRISIDGTQF,TRBV5-1,TRBJ2-1
SALGTGNTGELF,TRBV20-1,TRBJ2-2
SARGIQNTGELF,TRBV20-1,TRBJ2-2
ASSQDTIMNTEAF,TRBV4-3,TRBJ1-1
ASSLNRVNGYT,TRBV12-3/TRBV12-4,TRBJ1-2
ASSAMGQETQY,TRBV2,TRBJ2-5
ASSLTGWGYT,TRBV7-2,TRBJ1-2
SAPQGSDTQY,TRBV20-1,TRBJ2-3
ASSQARQESQY,TRBV4-3,TRBJ2-5
ASSREGPTNTGELF,TRBV7-6,TRBJ2-2
ASGYQGLVGEQY,TRBV12-5,TRBJ2-7
ASSAGFSNQPQH,TRBV2,TRBJ1-5
ASSLSGLPYNEQF,TRBV12-3/TRBV12-4,TRBJ2-1
ASSYGLAVRNEQY,TRBV14,TRBJ2-5
ASSFTWNEQF,TRBV7-2,TRBJ2-1
ASRDTDFYNSPLH,TRBV4-3,TRBJ1-6
AAGAGSSYNEQF,TRBV20-1,TRBJ2-1
ASSPSETGELF,TRBV7-2,TRBJ2-2
SARTGSYEQY,TRBV20-1,TRBJ2-7
ASSLGTGLAGLQETQY,TRBV5-1,TRBJ2-5
ASSFPRGYSLNYGYT,TRBV7-9,TRBJ1-2
ASSPPERDTQY,TRBV11-2,TRBJ2-3
SVEDAGSPQEAQY,TRBV29-1,TRBJ2-5